This T cell receptor beta chain was found in a study of response to subunit inactivated influenza vaccine. Worth noting for this clonotype: Antigen: not known.

Via MiXCR, TCRdb re-called the RT-PCR reads, giving one row per CDR3 protein. The table shows hundreds of thousands of distinct CDR3 sequences, with 10% to 15% occurring only once. The V gene's germline CDR1 is MNHEY and CDR2 SMNVEV (reference sequence). This CDR3 region has 13 residues. V lost 0 bases, J lost 6 bases, and 9 bases lay in between. Study results and caveats: Each seasonal influenza vaccination, the authors suggested, recruits few new T cells.

The sample was PBMCs from blood, taken on the day of vaccination. This clonotype was obtained from a man aged 45-65 years who received an inactivated influenza vaccine. The chain employs TRBV27 and TRBJ2-7; D unresolved. The DNA for the CDR3 is TGTGCCAGCAGTTTATCGTCGGGTGGCGAGCAGTACTTC. Its translation is CASSLSSGGEQYF.